This entry is about one TCR beta chain. This CDR3 is 16 amino acids long. With 2 bases clipped from V and 4 bases from J, the junction kept 5 bases outside the gene matches. Germline V CDR1 and CDR2: LNHDA, SQIVND (reference sequence). This record belongs to a study of blood T cell repertoires in COVID-19. Overall study: Material from acute and convalescent COVID-19 was sourced from the United States, Italy and Spain.

Per the original methods: Estimated nucleated cell counts came from reference gene primer amplification. Produced via immunoSEQ multiplex PCR; TCRdb's table is partial and in-frame only. V, J and clone size are those of that table, while D and trimming were read from the DNA. The sample holds around 100,000 clones, about 91% seen once. The chain recombines TRBV19 with TRBJ2-7; 13 bases map to TRBD2. This receptor was obtained from a human donor in a cohort sampled during active COVID-19. The source material was peripheral blood. The CDR3 loop is CASSIIPGLAGYEQYF. In DNA, the CDR3 is TGTGCCAGTAGTATAATTCCGGGACTAGCGGGATACGAGCAGTACTTC.